The 31 T cell receptor beta chains given below trace back to one sample, sequenced in a study of glioma-infiltrating T cells after dendritic cell vaccination. TCRdb keeps only in-frame clones here, not all; method: immunoSEQ multiplex PCR. The table has under 100,000 clones, roughly 90% seen once. The sequencing used blood, collected before dendritic cell vaccination. These receptor sequences come from a human donor with glioblastoma.

This clone was detected a few times. The chain combines TRBV15 with TRBJ2-1, with TRBD2 matching over 8 bases. The CDR3 is made up of 17 amino acids. The germline CDR1 and CDR2 sequences are LNHNV and YYDKDF (reference sequence). V shed 0 bases and J 0 bases; nucleotides not matched to a gene: 4. CDR3 bases: TGTGCCACCAGCAGAGATGTCGGGGGGGACTCCTACAATGAGCAGTTCTTC. It encodes CATSRDVGGDSYNEQFF.

This clone occurred a few times. This chain connects TRBV5-5 to TRBJ2-6; D may be TRBD1 (6 bases). V lost 4 bases and J 4 bases, leaving 12 bases between the germline ends. The CDR3 contains 15 residues. Germline CDR1 reads SGHKS; CDR2 reads YYEKEE (reference sequence). The CDR3 DNA follows: TGTGCCAGCAGCACGGCAGGGGTCGGGGCCAACGTCCTGACTTTC. It is translated as CASSTAGVGANVLTF.

This clone came up once. The V gene is TRBV10-3, the J gene TRBJ2-7; a weak D match, TRBD1 (6 bases). CDR1 is ENHRY and CDR2 is SYGVKD in the germline V gene. The germline V and J ends were trimmed by 4 bases and 5 bases, with 18 bases remaining between them. The CDR3 runs to 15 residues. This CDR3 is CAISAVAGVANEQYF. The CDR3 DNA is TGTGCCATCAGTGCCGTGGCAGGGGTAGCGAACGAGCAGTACTTC.

V usage is TRBV10-2 and J usage is TRBJ1-2; no reliable D call. The germline V gene has CDR1 WSHSY and CDR2 SAAADI. V shed 2 bases and J shed 7 bases, with 11 bases lying between them. The CDR3 is made up of 13 amino acids. In DNA, the CDR3 is TGCGCCAGCAGTGAGGCAGAATCTGGTGGCTACACCTTC. Protein: CASSEAESGGYTF.

This clone was seen once. The chain uses TRBV4-1 and TRBJ2-1; no clear D gene. Trimming cost V 1 base and J 9 bases, with 7 bases left between them. The CDR3 has 12 residues. Germline V gene data show CDR1 as MGHRA and CDR2 as YSYEKL. DNA for the CDR3: TGCGCCAGCAGCCAAGTGGTCGGTGAGCAGTTCTTC. Amino acid sequence: CASSQVVGEQFF.

V and J are TRBV4-1 and TRBJ1-2; 8 bases fit TRBD1. The J segment lost 4 bases and the V segment lost 4 bases, leaving 8 bases of the junction unmatched. Germline CDR1 reads MGHRA; CDR2 reads YSYEKL. This CDR3 spans 15 amino acids. This CDR3 is CASSPSGQGAYGYTF. CDR3 nucleotide sequence: TGCGCCAGCAGCCCCTCAGGACAGGGTGCCTATGGCTACACCTTC.

This clone is a singleton in its sample. This rearrangement joins TRBV19 to TRBJ1-2; D not resolved. The germline V gene has CDR1 LNHDA and CDR2 SQIVND (reference sequence). V was shortened by 6 bases and J by 10 bases, with 21 bases between the two germline ends. This CDR3 spans 14 amino acids. CDR3 residues: CASSPPGWSPPYTF. In DNA, the CDR3 is TGTGCCAGTAGCCCCCCTGGATGGAGCCCACCCTACACCTTC.

The chain has TRBV29-1 and TRBJ2-7; a possible D gene is TRBD2 (6 bases). CDR3 length equals 13 residues. Germline V gives CDR1 SQVTM, CDR2 ANQGSEA. Trimming stripped 4 bases from V and 1 base from J, with 11 bases between. The CDR3 loop reads CSVGDSRSYEQYF. DNA of the CDR3: TGCAGCGTTGGGGACTCAAGGTCCTACGAGCAGTACTTC.

V usage is TRBV2 and J usage is TRBJ1-1; D remains ambiguous. V was pared by 8 bases and J by 2 bases, with 12 bases between. Per germline, CDR1 SNHLY and CDR2 FYNNEI. The CDR3 sequence is 13 residues long. The CDR3 here is CASRVEGNTEAFF. CDR3 sequence (DNA): TGTGCCAGCCGGGTTGAGGGAAACACTGAAGCTTTCTTT.

This chain joins TRBV7-8 and TRBJ2-2; 8 bases agree with TRBD1. The trim removed 5 bases at V and 4 bases at J, leaving 12 bases unmatched. The CDR3 length is 17 residues. Germline CDR1 SGHVS, CDR2 FQNEAQ. Here the CDR3 reads CASSPTGAVGTTGELFF. CDR3 nucleotide sequence: TGTGCCAGCAGCCCGACAGGGGCAGTGGGGACCACCGGGGAGCTGTTTTTT.

The J gene is TRBJ2-7, the V gene TRBV11-2, with TRBD2 as a possible D gene (5 bases). From germline, CDR1 is SGHAT and CDR2 FQNNGV. The CDR3 sequence is 13 residues long. V was shortened by 5 bases and J by 0 bases, with 8 bases between the two germline ends. The CDR3, as DNA: TGTGCCAGCAGCCACCGGGGCTCCTACGAGCAGTACTTC. Protein sequence: CASSHRGSYEQYF.

V gene TRBV29-1 combines with J gene TRBJ1-2; 12 nucleotides line up with TRBD1. The CDR3 is made up of 16 amino acids. The ends lost 3 bases at V and 5 bases at J; junction bases unmatched: 10. Germline assignment: CDR1 SQVTM and CDR2 ANQGSEA. Here the CDR3 reads CSVDPLGTGGIYGYTF. Here the CDR3 DNA reads TGCAGCGTTGACCCCCTCGGGACAGGGGGCATTTATGGCTACACCTTC. The full variable domain, rest sourced from reference TRBV29-1 and TRBJ1-2, is SAVISQKPSRDICQRGTSLTIQCQVDSQVTMMFWYRQQPGQSLTLIATANQGSEATYESGFVIDKFPISRPNLTFSTLTVSNMSPEDSSIYLCSVDPLGTGGIYGYTFGSGTRLTVV.

This chain uses TRBV10-1 with TRBJ2-7; 9 bases agree with TRBD1. Germline V gives CDR1 WNHNN, CDR2 SYGVQD (reference sequence). This CDR3 spans 15 amino acids. The junction had 8 bases not matched to a gene; V was cut back by 1 base and J by 7 bases. CDR3 sequence (DNA): TGCGCCAGCAGTGAGTTGCGGGGACAGGGAGGGGAGCAGTACTTC. Its translation is CASSELRGQGGEQYF.

This chain connects TRBV5-8 to TRBJ2-1; 8 bases fit TRBD1. J was trimmed by 2 bases and V by 4 bases; bases with no gene match: 5. The germline V gene encodes CDR1 SGHTS and CDR2 YDEGEE. The CDR3 covers 15 residues. This chain's CDR3 is CASSHDRGTYNEQFF. The CDR3 DNA sequence: TGTGCCAGCAGCCACGACAGGGGAACCTACAATGAGCAGTTCTTC.

For this clone: One end of the junction is discordant with germline, which a read error may explain. The CDR3 coding sequence is TGCAGCGCTGGGACTTCGGGGGGCGGCTATGGCTACATCTTC. The encoded protein is CSAGTSGGGYGYIF. The gene calls are TRBV29-1 and TRBJ1-2, with D perhaps TRBD1 (6 bases). The CDR3 totals 14 residues. CDR1 is SQVTM and CDR2 is ANQGSEA in the germline V gene.

V gene TRBV10-1 combines with J gene TRBJ2-2; D is possibly TRBD1 (6 bases). The V gene's germline CDR1 is WNHNN and CDR2 SYGVQD (reference sequence). CDR3 length: 16 amino acids. The V gene lost 7 bases and the J gene lost 7 bases, with 22 bases spanning the gap. This chain's CDR3 is CASIYLAGASGGELFF. CDR3 sequence (DNA): TGCGCCAGCATTTACCTGGCAGGGGCCAGTGGCGGGGAGCTGTTTTTT.

The chain uses TRBV27 and TRBJ2-3, with TRBD2 matching 14 bases. The length of the CDR3 is 16 residues. Germline V lookup: CDR1 MNHEY, CDR2 SMNVEV (reference sequence). After removal of 4 bases from V and 3 bases from J, the junction contained 3 bases not matched to a gene. CDR3 amino acids: CASSSWTSGRTDTQYF. The CDR3 bases are TGTGCCAGCAGTTCTTGGACTAGCGGGAGGACAGATACGCAGTATTTT.

The chain recombines TRBV5-6 with TRBJ2-2; 8 positions match TRBD1. Unmatched junction bases numbered 8, after V lost 3 bases and J lost 1 base. In germline, CDR1 is SGHDT, CDR2 YYEEEE. The CDR3 is 17 residues long. DNA for the CDR3: TGTGCCAGCAGCTGGAGGACAGGGCGAGGGAACACCGGGGAGCTGTTTTTT. Translating it yields CASSWRTGRGNTGELFF.

This clone has only one observation. The chain has TRBV2 and TRBJ1-1; no clear D. V lost 6 bases and J lost 1, with 9 bases in between. CDR1 is SNHLY, CDR2 FYNNEI, per germline. The CDR3 loop spans 13 amino acids. CDR3 loop: CASSPTENTEAFF. CDR3 nucleotide sequence: TGTGCCAGCAGCCCTACAGAGAACACTGAAGCTTTCTTT.

This rearrangement joins TRBV9 to TRBJ2-5; the match to TRBD1 covers 7 bases. The germline V gene has CDR1 SGDLS and CDR2 YYNGEE. The CDR3 runs to 14 residues. Unmatched junction bases numbered 7, after V lost 3 bases and J lost 5 bases. Here the CDR3 DNA reads TGTGCCAGCAGCGCCGGCCTCAGGGGGGAGACCCAGTACTTC. Amino acids: CASSAGLRGETQYF.

V and J are TRBV6-1 and TRBJ1-4, with D hard to call. V was pared by 6 bases and J by 3 bases, with 8 bases between. Germline V CDR1 and CDR2: MNHNS, SASEGT. This CDR3 is built from 13 residues. The CDR3 loop is CASSQEANEKLFF. CDR3 nucleotides: TGTGCCAGCAGCCAGGAGGCTAATGAAAAACTGTTTTTT.

The genes are TRBV20-1 and TRBJ2-5, with 7 bases that match TRBD2. Unmatched junction bases numbered 9, after V lost 6 bases and J lost 11 bases. CDR1 and CDR2 (germline): DFQATT, SNEGSKA (reference sequence). CDR3 length: 11 amino acids. The CDR3 bases are TGCAGTGCCCAGAGCGGGGCGGAGCAGTACTTC. Protein: CSAQSGAEQYF.

This clone was seen only once. The chain joins TRBV9 to TRBJ2-3, with 8 positions matching TRBD2. J was trimmed by 5 bases and V by 3 bases; bases with no gene match: 5. Germline V gene lookup returns CDR1 SGDLS and CDR2 YYNGEE. The CDR3 totals 14 residues. This CDR3 reads CASSGSGGGDTQYF. In nucleotides, the CDR3 is TGTGCCAGCAGCGGCTCGGGAGGGGGAGATACGCAGTATTTT.

V and J are TRBV4-1 and TRBJ1-6; 9 bases are a match to TRBD1. J was trimmed by 7 bases and V by 5 bases; bases with no gene match: 6. This CDR3 spans 15 amino acids. CDR1 is MGHRA, CDR2 YSYEKL, per germline. The CDR3 DNA follows: TGCGCCAGCAGCTTACAGGGGGCGTTGAATTCACCCCTCCACTTT. Protein: CASSLQGALNSPLHF.

This chain connects TRBV5-1 to TRBJ2-1; maybe TRBD2 (5 bases). Trimming removed 4 bases from V and 4 bases from J, with 12 bases in between. This CDR3 contains 14 residues. CDR1 is SGHRS and CDR2 is YFSETQ in the germline V gene. In nucleotides, the CDR3 is TGCGCCAGCAGCCCGAGGACGGGGTACAATGAGCAGTTCTTC. It encodes CASSPRTGYNEQFF.

V gene TRBV9 combines with J gene TRBJ2-5; 9 bases match TRBD2. The CDR3 spans 16 residues. The V segment lost 7 bases and the J segment 4 bases; nucleotides outside the gene matches: 14. CDR1 is SGDLS, CDR2 YYNGEE, per germline. The CDR3 DNA follows: TGTGCCAGCTCCCAGGGGGGTAGCGGGAGAGCAGAGACCCAGTACTTC. Translation gives CASSQGGSGRAETQYF.

This clone showed up just a few times. At one of its ends the junction is not consistent with the germline gene, which may arise from a read error. V gene TRBV10-3 combines with J gene TRBJ2-1; D is perhaps TRBD2 (6 bases). CDR1 is ENHRY and CDR2 is SYGVKD in the germline V gene. The CDR3 totals 15 residues. CDR3 sequence: CASSDGDAGYNEQFF. In nucleotides, the CDR3 is TGTGCCAGCAGTGATGGGGACGCGGGGTACAATGAGCAGTTCTTC.

The V gene is TRBV29-1, the J gene TRBJ2-7; D may be TRBD2 (6 bases). V dropped 3 bases and J dropped 6 bases, with 15 bases sitting between them. This CDR3 has 13 residues. Germline values: CDR1 SQVTM, CDR2 ANQGSEA. The CDR3 DNA follows: TGCAGCGTTGATGATCGGGGGTTCGGCGAGCAGTACTTC. It encodes CSVDDRGFGEQYF.

V usage is TRBV12-5 and J usage is TRBJ2-3; 10 bases map to TRBD2. The CDR3 extends over 17 amino acids. The V segment lost 0 bases and the J segment 4 bases; nucleotides outside the gene matches: 7. Germline V gene sequence: CDR1 LGHNT, CDR2 FRNRAP. The CDR3, as DNA: TGTGCTAGTGGTTTGGTACTTGATAGCGGGAGGCCAGATACGCAGTATTTT. It encodes CASGLVLDSGRPDTQYF. The entire variable domain, with the rest obtained from reference TRBV12-5 and TRBJ2-3, is as follows: DARVTQTPRHKVTEMGQEVTMRCQPILGHNTVFWYRQTMMQGLELLAYFRNRAPLDDSGMPKDRFSAEMPDATLATLKIQPSEPRDSAVYFCASGLVLDSGRPDTQYFGPGTRLTVL.

The chain employs TRBV11-3 and TRBJ2-3; a possible D gene is TRBD2 (5 bases). Germline CDR1 SGHNT, CDR2 YENEEA. This CDR3 spans 14 amino acids. V was clipped by 1 base and J by 2 bases, with 7 bases between them. CDR3 nucleotides: TGTGCCAGCAGCTTAGTGCGGGTCACAGATACGCAGTATTTT. Translating it yields CASSLVRVTDTQYF.

The chain joins TRBV27 to TRBJ2-4, with 7 bases matching TRBD1. The trim removed 5 bases at V and 4 bases at J, leaving 8 bases unmatched. Looked up from germline, CDR1 is MNHEY and CDR2 is SMNVEV (reference sequence). This CDR3 spans 15 amino acids. The CDR3: CASSPGQVIKNIQYF. The CDR3 DNA follows: TGTGCCAGCAGTCCCGGACAGGTGATTAAAAACATTCAGTACTTC.